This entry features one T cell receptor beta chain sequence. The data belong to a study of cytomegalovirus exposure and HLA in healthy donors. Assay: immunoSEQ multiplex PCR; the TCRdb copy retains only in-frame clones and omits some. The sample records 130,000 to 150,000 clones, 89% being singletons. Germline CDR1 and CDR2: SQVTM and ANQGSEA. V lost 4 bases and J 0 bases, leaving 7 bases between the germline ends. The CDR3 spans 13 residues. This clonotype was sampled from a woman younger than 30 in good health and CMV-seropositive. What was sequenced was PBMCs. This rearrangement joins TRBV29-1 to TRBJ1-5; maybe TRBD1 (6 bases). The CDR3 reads CSVGTDSNQPQHF. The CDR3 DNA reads TGCAGCGTTGGGACAGATAGCAATCAGCCCCAGCATTTT.